One and the same sample provided the 29 T cell receptor beta chains below, sequenced in a study of radiotherapy plus CTLA-4 blockade in lung cancer. Repertoires were generated with immunoSEQ multiplex PCR, while TCRdb's copy carries only in-frame clones and drops some. The data contain 65,000 to 85,000 clones, nearly 75% of them seen just once; the ten biggest clones take up more than 7.5%. The sequencing used peripheral blood, collected from a patient treated with radiotherapy plus ipilimumab. The origin of the receptors is a human donor with non-small cell lung cancer whose response to radiotherapy plus ipilimumab could not be evaluated.

This clone has just a few counts. J is TRBJ2-5 and V is TRBV29-1; 11 bases match TRBD2. Germline values: CDR1 SQVTM, CDR2 ANQGSEA. J lost 2 bases, V lost 7 bases, and 3 bases had no gene match. The length of the CDR3 is 13 residues. CDR3 protein: CSGIAGGQETQYF. The CDR3 DNA reads TGCAGCGGGATAGCGGGGGGGCAAGAGACCCAGTACTTC.

This chain connects TRBV4-3 to TRBJ2-3, with 8 bases that match TRBD2. This CDR3 contains 17 residues. The J segment lost 6 bases and the V segment lost 4 bases, leaving 15 bases of the junction unmatched. CDR1 is LGHNA, CDR2 YSLEER, per germline. CDR3 sequence: CASSPVPLAGHGDTQYF. The CDR3 DNA sequence: TGCGCCAGCAGCCCCGTCCCTCTAGCGGGCCACGGGGATACGCAGTATTTT.

CDR3 nucleotides: TGTGCCAGCAGCTTATGGCGACTAGCGGAAACCTACGAGCAGTACTTC. Translating gives CASSLWRLAETYEQYF. This chain uses TRBV7-2 with TRBJ2-7, with 9 bases fitting TRBD2. From germline, CDR1 is SGHTA and CDR2 FQGNSA. The CDR3 loop spans 16 amino acids. With V trimmed by 2 bases and J by 2 bases, 7 bases remained unmatched.

This sequence joins TRBV11-2 and TRBJ2-1; TRBD2 aligns across 12 bases. Looked up from germline, CDR1 is SGHAT and CDR2 is FQNNGV. This CDR3 region has 14 residues. V shed 8 bases, J shed 7 bases, and the junction held 6 bases outside the gene matches. The CDR3 DNA follows: TGTGCCAGCGGACTAGCGGGGATTACTAATGAGCAGTTCTTC. Translation gives CASGLAGITNEQFF. Together with reference TRBV11-2 and TRBJ2-1, the CDR3 gives the full variable domain: EAGVAQSPRYKIIEKRQSVAFWCNPISGHATLYWYQQILGQGPKLLIQFQNNGVVDDSQLPKDRFSAERLKGVDSTLKIQPAKLEDSAVYLCASGLAGITNEQFFGPGTRLTVL.

This chain joins TRBV30 and TRBJ1-6; 10 bases align to TRBD1. V shed 5 bases and J 9 bases; nucleotides not matched to a gene: 10. Germline CDR1 GTSNPN, CDR2 SVGIG (reference sequence). This CDR3 is 15 amino acids long. CDR3 coding DNA: TGTGCCTGGGATTCAGCCGGGACAGGGGTTTCACCCCTCCACTTT. Translating it yields CAWDSAGTGVSPLHF.

This clone was observed once. The chain links TRBV5-1 to TRBJ2-1, with a possible D match to TRBD2 (6 bases). CDR1 and CDR2 (germline): SGHRS, YFSETQ. The CDR3 runs to 17 residues. V lost 2 bases and J 2 bases, leaving 17 bases between the germline ends. The CDR3 region is CASSLGVGRDPYNEQFF. Here the CDR3 DNA reads TGCGCCAGCAGCTTAGGGGTAGGGCGGGATCCCTACAATGAGCAGTTCTTC.

This clone was observed a handful of times. This chain uses TRBV7-9 with TRBJ1-1; TRBD1 might be the D (5 bases). The CDR3 totals 13 residues. CDR1 is SEHNR, CDR2 FQNEAQ, per germline (reference sequence). The ends were cut back, 3 bases at V and 3 bases at J, with 8 bases in the middle. CDR3 protein: CASSFGQDTEAFF. CDR3 nucleotides: TGTGCCAGCAGCTTCGGACAAGACACTGAAGCTTTCTTT. The complete variable domain, with remaining parts taken from reference TRBV7-9 and TRBJ1-1, reads DTGVSQNPRHKITKRGQNVTFRCDPISEHNRLYWYRQTLGQGPEFLTYFQNEAQLEKSRLLSDRFSAERPKGSFSTLEIQRTEQGDSAMYLCASSFGQDTEAFFGQGTRLTVV.

The gene calls are TRBV19 and TRBJ1-2, with D possibly matching TRBD1 (5 bases). This CDR3 contains 15 residues. V was cut by 4 bases and J by 0 bases, with 12 bases left in between. Germline loops: CDR1 LNHDA, CDR2 SQIVND (reference sequence). Here the CDR3 reads CASSTGTATNYGYTF. DNA for the CDR3: TGTGCCAGTAGTACAGGGACTGCTACTAACTATGGCTACACCTTC.

The chain joins TRBV7-3 to TRBJ2-5, with 8 bases that match TRBD2. Germline values: CDR1 SGHTA, CDR2 FQGTGA. Trimming at V came to 2 bases and at J to 4 bases, leaving 0 bases not matched to a gene. The length of the CDR3 is 13 residues. The CDR3 DNA follows: TGTGCCAGCAGCTTACGGGGGGGAGAGACCCAGTACTTC. Amino acids: CASSLRGGETQYF.

In this sample, this clone turned up once. V is TRBV7-3 and J is TRBJ2-5; possibly TRBD2 for D (5 bases). The last part of the DNA fits TRBJ2-7 better; the J call may be wrong. The CDR3 has 15 residues. Germline loops: CDR1 SGHTA, CDR2 FQGTGA. The CDR3 spells CASSLTRTEAYEQYF. CDR3 bases: TGTGCCAGCAGCTTAACCCGGACGGAGGCCTACGAGCAGTACTTC.

The rearrangement links TRBV25-1 to TRBJ2-7; TRBD1 is a possible D gene (7 bases). Germline assignment: CDR1 MGHDK and CDR2 SYGVNS. CDR3 length: 13 amino acids. Trimming cost V 7 bases and J 2 bases, with 12 bases left between them. This chain's CDR3 is CASTEGATYEQYF. CDR3 sequence (DNA): TGTGCCAGCACGGAGGGGGCGACCTACGAGCAGTACTTC.

In its sample, this clone was seen once. J is TRBJ2-1 and V is TRBV19; a possible D gene is TRBD2 (5 bases). In germline, CDR1 is LNHDA, CDR2 SQIVND (reference sequence). The CDR3 has 16 residues. V was pared by 3 bases and J by 0 bases, with 12 bases between. CDR3 region: CASSMWSGHSYNEQFF. The CDR3 DNA sequence: TGTGCCAGTAGTATGTGGAGCGGCCACTCCTACAATGAGCAGTTCTTC.

This clone occurred a few times. V usage is TRBV29-1 and J usage is TRBJ1-3; D might be TRBD1 (6 bases). This CDR3 spans 12 amino acids. V was trimmed by 6 bases and J by 3 bases, leaving 9 bases between them. Germline-derived CDR1 and CDR2 are SQVTM and ANQGSEA. The CDR3, as DNA: TGCAGCGTGGAGACAGGTGGAAACACCATATATTTT. Protein product: CSVETGGNTIYF.

In its sample, this clone was seen a few times. CDR3 loop: CASSLAGTTNYGYTF. The CDR3 region has the DNA TGTGCCAGCAGCTTAGCCGGGACAACTAACTATGGCTACACCTTC. The chain recombines TRBV7-8 with TRBJ1-2; possible D gene TRBD1, 6 bases. The V and J ends lost 0 bases and 0 bases respectively, with 8 bases between them. The CDR3 consists of 15 residues. Germline loops: CDR1 SGHVS, CDR2 FQNEAQ.

V usage is TRBV18 and J usage is TRBJ2-1, with 12 bases fitting TRBD2. Trimming took 2 bases from V and 4 from J; bases not matched to a gene: 6. The germline CDR1 and CDR2 sequences are KGHSH and LQKENI. The CDR3 sequence is 17 residues long. CDR3 amino acids: CASSPKSSGREYNEQFF. The CDR3 DNA sequence: TGTGCCAGCTCACCAAAATCTAGCGGGAGGGAATACAATGAGCAGTTCTTC.

This clone was seen a few times. This chain connects TRBV19 to TRBJ2-3; 9 nucleotides line up with TRBD1. The CDR3 has 13 residues. Germline V lookup: CDR1 LNHDA, CDR2 SQIVND (reference sequence). V dropped 9 bases and J dropped 1; count of bases not matched to a gene: 2. The CDR3 protein is CASRDRGTDTQYF. The CDR3, as DNA: TGTGCCAGCCGGGACAGGGGCACAGATACGCAGTATTTT.

The CDR3 loop is CASSKLAGASGANVLTF. CDR3 coding DNA: TGTGCCAGCAGCAAACTAGCGGGGGCCTCTGGGGCCAACGTCCTGACTTTC. The chain recombines TRBV5-6 with TRBJ2-6, with 11 bases matching TRBD2. With 4 bases clipped from V and 0 bases from J, the junction kept 3 bases outside the gene matches. CDR3 length: 17 residues. CDR1 is SGHDT and CDR2 is YYEEEE in the germline V gene.

V and J are TRBV21-1 and TRBJ2-7; the table's D call, TRBD2, was not checked against the DNA. TRBV21-1 is designated a pseudogene. This CDR3 contains 15 residues. The chain's CDR3 is CASRLSGEGSYEQYF. In DNA form, the CDR3 reads TGTGCCAGCAGACTTAGCGGGGAGGGGTCCTACGAGCAGTACTTC.

V and J are TRBV5-1 and TRBJ2-3, with 7 bases matching TRBD1. The CDR3 loop spans 14 amino acids. V dropped 3 bases and J dropped 0; count of bases not matched to a gene: 1. CDR1 and CDR2 from the germline V gene are SGHRS and YFSETQ. DNA for the CDR3: TGCGCCAGCAGCTCGGGACAGAGCACAGATACGCAGTATTTT. Encoded protein: CASSSGQSTDTQYF.

The rearrangement uses TRBV15 and TRBJ1-2; D unclear. CDR1 is LNHNV, CDR2 YYDKDF, per germline (reference sequence). The CDR3 is 16 residues long. The germline V and J ends were trimmed by 0 bases and 0 bases, with 11 bases remaining between them. CDR3 sequence: CATSRDGGGTNYGYTF. The DNA for the CDR3 is TGTGCCACCAGCAGAGATGGTGGCGGAACTAACTATGGCTACACCTTC.

This clone was counted between two and nine times. V is TRBV7-6 and J is TRBJ2-1; TRBD1 agrees at 9 bases. From germline, CDR1 is SGHVS and CDR2 FNYEAQ. The CDR3 spans 16 residues. The V gene end was trimmed by 4 bases and the J gene end by 3 bases; junction bases not matched to a gene: 7. The CDR3: CASSYVTGQGYNEQFF. The CDR3 bases are TGTGCCAGCAGCTACGTTACGGGACAGGGCTACAATGAGCAGTTCTTC.

The CDR3 DNA sequence: TGTGCCAGCAGTCCCCGAGGGACTAGTCCAGATACGCAGTATTTT. Protein sequence: CASSPRGTSPDTQYF. The genes are TRBV27 and TRBJ2-3; 8 nucleotides match TRBD2. CDR3 length: 15 residues. The V gene's germline CDR1 is MNHEY and CDR2 SMNVEV (reference sequence). With V trimmed by 5 bases and J by 4 bases, 8 bases remained unmatched.

The chain joins TRBV18 to TRBJ1-1; TRBD1 might be the D (5 bases). The germline V gene has CDR1 KGHSH and CDR2 LQKENI. Trimming removed 5 bases at V and 6 bases at J, with 13 bases between. The CDR3 contains 13 residues. CDR3 in amino acids: CASSKGRGAEAFF. The CDR3 bases are TGTGCCAGCTCAAAGGGACGGGGGGCTGAAGCTTTCTTT.

The chain employs TRBV5-1 and TRBJ1-3; 9 nucleotides align to TRBD1. V was clipped by 3 bases and J by 7 bases; unmatched bases: 11. The CDR3 runs to 16 residues. CDR1 is SGHRS and CDR2 is YFSETQ in the germline V gene. The CDR3 sequence: CASSSAVGQGGNTIYF. The CDR3 region has the DNA TGCGCCAGCAGCTCGGCCGTGGGACAGGGAGGGAACACCATATATTTT.

V is TRBV7-2 and J is TRBJ1-4; D is uncertain. V was shortened by 5 bases and J by 6 bases, with 13 bases between the two germline ends. The germline V gene encodes CDR1 SGHTA and CDR2 FQGNSA. CDR3 length equals 14 residues. The CDR3 DNA is TGTGCCAGCAGCCCCGCCGGGTTTCATGAAAAACTGTTTTTT. As protein: CASSPAGFHEKLFF.

V gene TRBV6-1 combines with J gene TRBJ1-6, with TRBD1 as a possible D gene (5 bases). V was shortened by 2 bases and J by 6 bases, with 14 bases between the two germline ends. Germline assignment: CDR1 MNHNS and CDR2 SASEGT. This CDR3 contains 16 residues. The CDR3 sequence is CASSEIGGISNSPLHF. In DNA form, the CDR3 reads TGTGCCAGCAGTGAAATCGGGGGAATTAGTAATTCACCCCTCCACTTT.

V and J are TRBV15 and TRBJ2-1; 13 nucleotides match TRBD2. The ends lost 5 bases at V and 7 bases at J; junction bases unmatched: 5. The CDR3 has 15 amino acids. The germline CDR1 and CDR2 sequences are LNHNV and YYDKDF (reference sequence). CDR3 residues: CATSPGLAGLNEQFF. The DNA of the CDR3 is TGTGCCACCAGCCCGGGACTAGCGGGACTAAATGAGCAGTTCTTC.

This chain connects TRBV5-1 to TRBJ2-7; 7 nucleotides align to TRBD1. Per the germline V gene, CDR1 is SGHRS and CDR2 is YFSETQ. Trimming at V came to 1 base and at J to 2 bases, leaving 6 bases not matched to a gene. This CDR3 is built from 15 residues. CDR3 nucleotides: TGCGCCAGCAGCTTGCTCACAGGGGACCCCTACGAGCAGTACTTC. Residues: CASSLLTGDPYEQYF. The complete variable domain, with remaining parts taken from reference TRBV5-1 and TRBJ2-7, reads KAGVTQTPRYLIKTRGQQVTLSCSPISGHRSVSWYQQTPGQGLQFLFEYFSETQRNKGNFPGRFSGRQFSNSRSEMNVSTLELGDSALYLCASSLLTGDPYEQYFGPGTRLTVT.

The CDR3 DNA is TGTGCCAGCAGCCAAGAACTAGCGGGGGGCCTAGATACGCAGTATTTT. Residues: CASSQELAGGLDTQYF. The J gene is TRBJ2-3, the V gene TRBV4-2, with 12 bases that match TRBD2. This CDR3 is 16 amino acids long. Germline CDR1 LGHNA, CDR2 YNFKEQ. J was trimmed by 5 bases and V by 0 bases; bases with no gene match: 3.